The TCR beta chain described here comes from a study of blood T cells in healthy people across ages. Germline loops: CDR1 MNHNS, CDR2 SASEGT. With 6 bases removed from V and 2 bases from J, the gap between germline ends came to 11 bases. The CDR3 loop spans 15 amino acids. A second PCR of roughly 7 to 11 cycles used a sample-barcoded 5' primer and a J-beta primer mix. TCRdb itself ran the 5' RACE reads through MiXCR, one entry per CDR3 protein. The sample holds 700,000 to 850,000 distinct CDR3 sequences, 53% seen once. There are a few counts of this clonotype. The gene calls are TRBV6-1 and TRBJ2-6; D possibly corresponds to TRBD1 (6 bases). This sequence originates from a man at least 80 years old in good health. The sample taken for sequencing was blood. The CDR3: CASRIDRPGANVLTF. CDR3 nucleotide sequence: TGTGCCAGCAGGATCGACAGGCCTGGGGCCAACGTCCTGACTTTC.